The present TCR beta chain was sequenced within a study of shared clonotypes between healthy human individuals. The study, taken as a whole, reports: Shared across a handful of donors were around 5% of the naive CD4 clonotypes.

Concerning this clone: Antigen: not known.

At the deep level, the assay was run. Clones were read by immunoSEQ multiplex PCR, and TCRdb kept only the in-frame ones, dropping some. This table holds 760,000 or so clones, 96% found once. Naive CD8 cells, CD45RO-negative and positively selected for CCR7, excluded terminally differentiated effector memory CD45RA+ cells. Those who donated, Caucasian adults without exception, all lived in Nashville, Tennessee. Trimming stripped 5 bases from V and 1 base from J, with 9 bases between. The CDR3 is 13 residues long. CDR1 and CDR2 (germline): SEHNR, FQNEAQ (reference sequence). The TCR originated in a man in his thirties or forties in good health. The chain has TRBV7-9 and TRBJ2-7; D remains unclear. Sequenced sample: naive CD8+ T cells sorted from blood. The DNA for the CDR3 is TGTGCCAGCAGCATAGGACCGTCCTACGAGCAGTACTTC. The encoded protein is CASSIGPSYEQYF.